A single sample is the source of the 32 T cell receptor beta chains below, sequenced in a study of spatial heterogeneity in lung cancer. The time point was: sample taken at primary tumor resection. The sequenced material consisted of unsorted whole RNA from tumor, nontumor lung or frozen PBMC. TCRdb analysed the 5' RACE reads with MiXCR anew, one entry per CDR3 protein. The profile covers approximately 92,000 distinct CDR3 sequences, with around 12% appearing a single time and 35% to 45% taken by the ten largest. This specimen was PBMCs, taken at surgery. Every receptor here comes from a male donor with early-stage non-small cell lung cancer.

This clonotype was counted only a few times. V usage is TRBV15 and J usage is TRBJ2-3; 8 nucleotides align to TRBD2. The CDR3 spans 15 residues. V was pared by 0 bases and J by 7 bases, with 6 bases of the junction left unmatched. The V gene's germline CDR1 is LNHNV and CDR2 YYDKDF (reference sequence). Here the CDR3 reads CATSRDSGGVNTQYF. The DNA of the CDR3 is TGTGCCACCAGCAGAGATTCGGGAGGGGTGAATACGCAGTATTTT. The full variable domain, with the rest looked up from reference TRBV15 and TRBJ2-3, is DAMVIQNPRYQVTQFGKPVTLSCSQTLNHNVMYWYQQKSSQAPKLLFHYYDKDFNNEADTPDNFQSRRPNTSFCFLDIRSPGLGDTAMYLCATSRDSGGVNTQYFGPGTRLTVL.

The chain combines TRBV5-4 with TRBJ2-5, with TRBD2 matching 14 bases. Germline CDR1 SGHNT, CDR2 YYREEE (reference sequence). CDR3 length: 17 amino acids. V lost 4 bases and J lost 5; bases outside the gene matches: 10. The CDR3 is CASSLRLAGGPGETQYF. The CDR3 DNA follows: TGTGCCAGCAGCCTTAGACTAGCGGGAGGGCCGGGCGAGACCCAGTACTTC.

This clonotype occurred many times. The chain links TRBV7-9 to TRBJ1-3; D gene ambiguous. Trimming stripped 1 base from V and 0 bases from J, with 4 bases between. The CDR3 extends over 14 amino acids. CDR1 is SEHNR and CDR2 is FQNEAQ in the germline V gene (reference sequence). In nucleotides, the CDR3 is TGTGCCAGCAGCTTAGTCAGCTCTGGAAACACCATATATTTT. This gives the protein CASSLVSSGNTIYF.

This sequence joins TRBV4-1 and TRBJ2-3, with D unresolved. The V gene's germline CDR1 is MGHRA and CDR2 YSYEKL. V was shortened by 3 bases and J by 4 bases, with 14 bases between the two germline ends. This CDR3 contains 15 residues. In DNA form, the CDR3 reads TGCGCCAGCAGCCAGACACCGGTGTCGTCAGATACGCAGTATTTT. The encoded protein is CASSQTPVSSDTQYF.

V usage is TRBV7-9 and J usage is TRBJ2-5; TRBD1 agrees at 7 bases. The V gene's germline CDR1 is SEHNR and CDR2 FQNEAQ (reference sequence). The CDR3 loop spans 19 amino acids. V lost 1 base, J lost 5 bases, and 19 bases stayed unmatched. The CDR3 spells CASSLVDYLPTGVKETQYF. The CDR3 DNA reads as TGTGCCAGCAGCTTAGTCGATTACTTACCAACAGGGGTAAAGGAGACCCAGTACTTC.

This clonotype has only a few counts. The genes are TRBV11-2 and TRBJ2-1; TRBD2 matches 7 bases. CDR1 is SGHAT and CDR2 is FQNNGV in the germline V gene. The V and J ends lost 5 bases and 0 bases, in that order; junction bases with no gene match: 7. The CDR3 has 16 amino acids. Written as DNA, the CDR3 is TGTGCCAGCAGCCTTCGGGGGGATAGCTCCTACAATGAGCAGTTCTTC. This codes for CASSLRGDSSYNEQFF.

The chain links TRBV24-1 to TRBJ2-2; tentative D call: TRBD1 (6 bases). This CDR3 region has 14 residues. From germline, CDR1 is KGHDR and CDR2 SFDVKD. V gave up 8 bases and J gave up 0 bases, with 9 bases separating them. The chain's CDR3 is CATMGHTNTGELFF. Here the CDR3 DNA reads TGTGCCACCATGGGACATACGAACACCGGGGAGCTGTTTTTT.

V and J are TRBV19 and TRBJ1-5, with unresolved D. Trimming left V 3 bases short and J 1 base short, with 7 bases between. Germline V gene data show CDR1 as LNHDA and CDR2 as SQIVND (reference sequence). This CDR3 has 14 residues. The CDR3 DNA sequence: TGTGCCAGTAGTATCTATGTAAGCAATCAGCCCCAGCATTTT. Its translation is CASSIYVSNQPQHF.

The chain recombines TRBV7-3 with TRBJ2-1; TRBD1 or TRBD2 may be the D gene (5 bases each). CDR1 and CDR2 from the germline V gene are SGHTA and FQGTGA. The CDR3 loop spans 15 amino acids. The germline V and J ends were trimmed by 8 bases and 0 bases, with 14 bases remaining between them. The CDR3 DNA reads as TGTGCCAGCTCCTGGGGCGGGCTCTCCTACAATGAGCAGTTCTTC. Amino acids: CASSWGGLSYNEQFF.

This clonotype has more than one count but fewer than ten. The chain links TRBV7-2 to TRBJ2-1, with D unclear. The CDR3 totals 16 residues. Germline assignment: CDR1 SGHTA and CDR2 FQGNSA. Trimming left V 5 bases short and J 4 bases short, with 18 bases between. The CDR3 is CASSRSYGTAYNEQFF. The CDR3 coding sequence is TGTGCCAGCAGCCGAAGTTATGGAACAGCTTACAATGAGCAGTTCTTC. Drawing the rest from reference TRBV7-2 and TRBJ2-1, the complete variable domain is GAGVSQSPSNKVTEKGKDVELRCDPISGHTALYWYRQSLGQGLEFLIYFQGNSAPDKSGLPSDRFSAERTGGSVSTLTIQRTQQEDSAVYLCASSRSYGTAYNEQFFGPGTRLTVL.

This clonotype occurred a few times. The V gene is TRBV6-1, the J gene TRBJ1-1; D ambiguous. With 2 bases removed from V and 5 bases from J, the gap between germline ends came to 9 bases. Looked up from germline, CDR1 is MNHNS and CDR2 is SASEGT. This CDR3 contains 13 residues. CDR3 DNA sequence: TGTGCCAGCAGTGAACTTTGGGGTACTGAAGCTTTCTTT. Its protein product is CASSELWGTEAFF.

The gene calls are TRBV18 and TRBJ1-1; 7 nucleotides line up with TRBD1. The junction had 4 bases not matched to a gene; V was cut back by 4 bases and J by 8 bases. There are 12 residues in the CDR3. The germline CDR1 and CDR2 sequences are KGHSH and LQKENI. CDR3 region: CASSRGQQEAFF. CDR3 nucleotide sequence: TGTGCCAGCTCACGGGGACAGCAAGAAGCTTTCTTT. The full variable domain, in which reference TRBV18 and TRBJ1-1 provide the parts outside the CDR3, is NAGVMQNPRHLVRRRGQEARLRCSPMKGHSHVYWYRQLPEEGLKFMVYLQKENIIDESGMPKERFSAEFPKEGPSILRIQQVVRGDSAAYFCASSRGQQEAFFGQGTRLTVV.

The sample holds many counts of this clonotype. V and J are TRBV14 and TRBJ2-5; TRBD1 aligns across 9 bases. This CDR3 has 14 amino acids. Germline V lookup: CDR1 SGHDN, CDR2 FVKESK. V shed 9 bases and J 5 bases; nucleotides not matched to a gene: 10. CDR3 loop: CARGQGATQETQYF. The DNA of the CDR3 is TGTGCCAGGGGACAGGGAGCGACGCAGGAGACCCAGTACTTC.

This clonotype was seen at least ten times. The chain recombines TRBV6-5 with TRBJ1-4, with 8 bases that match TRBD1. In germline, CDR1 is MNHEY, CDR2 SVGAGI. J gave up 2 bases and V 5 bases, and 1 base lay outside the gene matches. The CDR3 runs to 14 residues. The DNA of the CDR3 is TGTGCCAGCAGTGCAGGGGGCACTAATGAAAAACTGTTTTTT. Translated, it gives CASSAGGTNEKLFF.

The V gene is TRBV6-2 or TRBV6-3, the J gene TRBJ2-1, with 7 nucleotides matching TRBD2. In germline, CDR1 is MNHEY, CDR2 SVGEGT. The V and J ends lost 0 bases and 14 bases, in that order; junction bases with no gene match: 13. CDR3 size: 15 residues. Here the CDR3 DNA reads TGTGCCAGCAGTTACTCGAAGGTAGCGGGCCACCGTAAGTTCTTC. Residues: CASSYSKVAGHRKFF.

At least ten counts were recorded for this clonotype. The V gene is TRBV11-2, the J gene TRBJ1-6, with D unclear. Germline V CDR1 and CDR2: SGHAT, FQNNGV. V was cut by 2 bases and J by 0 bases, with 14 bases left in between. The CDR3 is made up of 18 amino acids. Here the CDR3 DNA reads TGTGCCAGCAGCTTATCCGCCTCGTCGTACTCCTATAATTCACCCCTCCACTTT. As protein: CASSLSASSYSYNSPLHF.

The rearrangement uses TRBV4-3 and TRBJ2-7, with 11 positions matching TRBD2. Trimming took 1 base from V and 4 from J; bases not matched to a gene: 3. The CDR3 loop spans 15 amino acids. Germline-derived CDR1 and CDR2 are LGHNA and YSLEER. Here the CDR3 DNA reads TGCGCCAGCAGCCAAGTCACTAGCGGGAGTTACGAGCAGTACTTC. Translated: CASSQVTSGSYEQYF.

The chain carries TRBV7-2 and TRBJ1-5, with a weak D call TRBD1 (6 bases). From germline, CDR1 is SGHTA and CDR2 FQGNSA. The CDR3 extends over 15 amino acids. The germline V and J ends were trimmed by 6 bases and 2 bases, with 14 bases remaining between them. The CDR3 here is CASRPDRRGNQPQHF. CDR3 DNA: TGTGCCAGCAGACCCGACAGGAGGGGCAATCAGCCCCAGCATTTT.

The sample holds a few counts of this clonotype. The rearrangement links TRBV6-2 or TRBV6-3 to TRBJ1-5; D may be TRBD1 (6 bases). Deletions cut 5 bases from V and 8 bases from J, with 10 bases between. Germline CDR1 reads MNHEY; CDR2 reads SVGEGT. This CDR3 has 12 amino acids. The CDR3 nucleotides are TGTGCCAGCAGTGGGGGCTGGGAGCCCCAGCATTTT. It yields the protein CASSGGWEPQHF.

V and J are TRBV13 and TRBJ1-1; 9 positions agree with TRBD1. The V gene end was trimmed by 5 bases and the J gene end by 8 bases; junction bases not matched to a gene: 12. CDR3 length equals 15 residues. The germline CDR1 and CDR2 sequences are PRHDT and FYEKMQ (reference sequence). The CDR3 here is CASSTRTGAISEAFF. The CDR3 nucleotides are TGTGCCAGCAGCACTCGGACAGGGGCCATTTCCGAAGCTTTCTTT.

V usage is TRBV10-2 and J usage is TRBJ2-5; 7 positions match TRBD1. Trimming took 2 bases from V and 5 from J; bases not matched to a gene: 11. The CDR3 is made up of 16 amino acids. In germline, CDR1 is WSHSY, CDR2 SAAADI. CDR3 sequence: CASSETRTGEGETQYF. Here the CDR3 DNA reads TGCGCCAGCAGTGAGACACGGACAGGAGAGGGGGAGACCCAGTACTTC.

CDR3 protein: CASSRTDGNTEAFF. CDR3 DNA sequence: TGTGCCAGCTCACGGACGGACGGGAACACTGAAGCTTTCTTT. The chain combines TRBV18 with TRBJ1-1; D unresolved. CDR3 length: 14 amino acids. Per germline, CDR1 KGHSH and CDR2 LQKENI. The V gene lost 4 bases and the J gene lost 1 base, with 10 bases spanning the gap.

This clonotype occurred many times. The rearrangement joins TRBV5-6 to TRBJ2-7, with D possibly being TRBD1 or TRBD2 (5 bases each). Looked up from germline, CDR1 is SGHDT and CDR2 is YYEEEE. Trimming took off 4 bases at V and 0 bases at J, with 11 bases between the two ends. This CDR3 is built from 14 residues. The CDR3 loop reads CASSNEGSSYEQYF. DNA of the CDR3: TGTGCCAGCAGCAACGAGGGGAGCTCCTACGAGCAGTACTTC.

The CDR3 spells CASSLSGHSTDTQYF. The CDR3 DNA follows: TGTGCCAGCAGCTTATCTGGCCATAGCACAGATACGCAGTATTTT. The chain couples TRBV7-2 to TRBJ2-3; D unclear. Germline CDR1 and CDR2: SGHTA and FQGNSA. The CDR3 has 15 amino acids. V lost 2 bases and J lost 0, with 9 bases in between.

CDR3 region: CASSPQFLRLAGKTYNEQFF. The CDR3 DNA reads TGTGCCAGCTCACCCCAATTTCTGAGACTAGCGGGAAAAACCTACAATGAGCAGTTCTTC. The J gene is TRBJ2-1, the V gene TRBV18, with TRBD2 matching over 11 bases. V trimming: 3 bases; J trimming: 2 bases; junction bases outside the gene matches: 15. This CDR3 spans 20 amino acids. Germline values: CDR1 KGHSH, CDR2 LQKENI.

The CDR3 sequence: CASSQDSQGTDTQYF. CDR3 nucleotides: TGCGCCAGCAGCCAAGATTCGCAGGGGACAGATACGCAGTATTTT. The chain links TRBV4-3 to TRBJ2-3; weak D call: TRBD1 (6 bases). CDR3 length equals 15 residues. V lost 0 bases and J 3 bases, leaving 10 bases between the germline ends. The germline CDR1 and CDR2 sequences are LGHNA and YSLEER.

In its sample, this clonotype was seen a few times. The chain uses TRBV20-1 and TRBJ2-3, with 9 bases aligning to TRBD2. Per the germline V gene, CDR1 is DFQATT and CDR2 is SNEGSKA (reference sequence). The CDR3 totals 12 residues. The CDR3 reads CSPKRGEDTQYF. DNA of the CDR3: TGCAGCCCTAAGCGGGGGGAGGATACGCAGTATTTT.

The chain couples TRBV10-3 to TRBJ2-2; either TRBD1 or TRBD2 may fit D (5 bases each). The CDR3 covers 14 residues. Germline V lookup: CDR1 ENHRY, CDR2 SYGVKD. V was pared by 6 bases and J by 3 bases, with 11 bases between. The CDR3 sequence: CAISGTADTGELFF. The CDR3 DNA reads TGTGCCATCAGCGGGACCGCCGACACCGGGGAGCTGTTTTTT.

This clonotype was seen repeatedly, ten times or more. This chain connects TRBV6-1 to TRBJ2-7; the D gene is possibly TRBD1 (6 bases). The germline V and J ends were trimmed by 8 bases and 3 bases, with 20 bases remaining between them. Germline V CDR1 and CDR2: MNHNS, SASEGT. This CDR3 is 15 amino acids long. DNA for the CDR3: TGTGCCAGCCTCCTCAGCATCGAAGGGGGCTACGAGCAGTACTTC. The encoded protein is CASLLSIEGGYEQYF.

This clonotype was counted many times. The rearrangement joins TRBV12-3 or TRBV12-4 to TRBJ2-1; D is ambiguous. This CDR3 region has 12 residues. Trimming stripped 3 bases from V and 15 bases from J, with 15 bases between. The CDR3 DNA reads TGTGCCAGCAGTTTCCTGACACTCAAGCCGTTCTTC. Residues: CASSFLTLKPFF.

This clonotype came up a few times. The chain joins TRBV5-6 to TRBJ1-2; possible D gene TRBD1, 5 bases. Germline-derived CDR1 and CDR2 are SGHDT and YYEEEE. The germline V and J ends were trimmed by 4 bases and 8 bases, with 12 bases remaining between them. CDR3 length: 12 residues. CDR3 sequence: CASSVDSYGYTF. The CDR3 bases are TGTGCCAGCAGCGTCGACAGTTACGGCTACACCTTC. The full variable domain, with the rest looked up from reference TRBV5-6 and TRBJ1-2, is DAGVTQSPTHLIKTRGQQVTLRCSPKSGHDTVSWYQQALGQGPQFIFQYYEEEERQRGNFPDRFSGHQFPNYSSELNVNALLLGDSALYLCASSVDSYGYTFGSGTRLTVV.

This clonotype has at least ten counts. The chain links TRBV24-1 to TRBJ2-1; 8 bases map to TRBD2. This CDR3 comprises 16 residues. The trim removed 5 bases at V and 0 bases at J, leaving 5 bases unmatched. Germline CDR1 reads KGHDR; CDR2 reads SFDVKD. CDR3 sequence: CATSAQRGSSYNEQFF. In nucleotides, the CDR3 is TGTGCCACCAGTGCTCAGCGGGGGAGCTCCTACAATGAGCAGTTCTTC.